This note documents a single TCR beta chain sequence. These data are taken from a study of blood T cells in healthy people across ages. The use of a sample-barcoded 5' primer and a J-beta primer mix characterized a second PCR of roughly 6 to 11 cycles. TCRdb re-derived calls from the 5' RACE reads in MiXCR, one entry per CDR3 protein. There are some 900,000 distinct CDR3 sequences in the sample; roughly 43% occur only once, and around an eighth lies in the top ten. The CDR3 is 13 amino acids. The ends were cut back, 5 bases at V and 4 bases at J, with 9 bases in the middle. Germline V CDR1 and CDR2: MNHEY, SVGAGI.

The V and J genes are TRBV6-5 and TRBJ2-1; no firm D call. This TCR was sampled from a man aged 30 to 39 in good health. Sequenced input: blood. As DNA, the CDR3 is TGTGCCAGCAGTACCGACACGTACAATGAGCAGTTCTTC. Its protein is CASSTDTYNEQFF.